The text below deals with one TCR beta chain. This entry belongs to a study of CD8 T cells in Susac syndrome. RNA totalling about 0.45 to 1 ug underwent reverse transcription with random hexamers. Amplification of TCR beta CDR3 across 54 Vbeta and 13 Jbeta was performed with immunoSEQ multiplex PCR. TCRdb reprocessed the immunoSEQ multiplex PCR reads via MiXCR and lists one record per CDR3 protein. Of hundreds of thousands of distinct CDR3 sequences detected, approximately 94% appear once; the ten largest clones hold 0.15%. The T cells that were sequenced for TCR beta were CD8+ and CD4+ cells from blood. Negative isolation yielded CD4+ and CD8+ T cells, and FACS enriched TEMRA cells. The V gene lost 9 bases and the J gene lost 5 bases, with 20 bases spanning the gap. This CDR3 has 15 residues. From germline, CDR1 is ENHRY and CDR2 SYGVKD.

The sequenced sample was CD4+ T cells from PBMCs. The chain is built from TRBV10-3 and TRBJ1-5, with a tentative D call TRBD1 (6 bases). This clonotype originated in a human donor with Susac syndrome. Here the CDR3 reads CAISRTGQADQPQHF. CDR3 nucleotide sequence: TGTGCCATATCCAGAACGGGACAAGCGGATCAGCCCCAGCATTTT.